One and the same sample provided the 26 T cell receptor beta chains below, sequenced in a study of human thymus T cells. Corrective cardiac operations yielded the resected thymus tissue. Profiling relied on immunoSEQ multiplex PCR, and the TCRdb table lists in-frame clones only, not all of them. The sample comprises about 120,000 clones, around 94% of which are singletons, and around 0.022% rests with the top ten. The sample taken for sequencing was thymus tissue. The receptors here all came from a boy under three years old with a congenital heart defect but otherwise immunologically healthy.

This sequence joins TRBV5-6 and TRBJ1-5; perhaps TRBD1 as D (6 bases). Germline V lookup: CDR1 SGHDT, CDR2 YYEEEE. V was cut by 4 bases and J by 4 bases, with 12 bases left in between. This CDR3 has 14 residues. CDR3 sequence (DNA): TGTGCCAGCAGCCGCACGGGGGCAAATCAGCCCCAGCATTTT. This translates into CASSRTGANQPQHF.

J is TRBJ2-3 and V is TRBV14; the D is unclear. Germline V gene sequence: CDR1 SGHDN, CDR2 FVKESK. V shed 4 bases and J shed 1 base, with 9 bases lying between them. The CDR3 loop spans 14 amino acids. CDR3 sequence: CASSPEVCTDTQYF. CDR3 in DNA: TGTGCCAGCAGCCCCGAAGTCTGCACAGATACGCAGTATTTT. Together with reference TRBV14 and TRBJ2-3, the CDR3 gives the full variable domain: EAGVTQFPSHSVIEKGQTVTLRCDPISGHDNLYWYRRVMGKEIKFLLHFVKESKQDESGMPNNRFLAERTGGTYSTLKVQPAELEDSGVYFCASSPEVCTDTQYFGPGTRLTVL.

V and J are TRBV6-5 and TRBJ2-7; 8 bases fit TRBD1. The ends lost 11 bases at V and 6 bases at J; junction bases unmatched: 6. The length of the CDR3 is 11 residues. The germline V gene has CDR1 MNHEY and CDR2 SVGAGI. DNA for the CDR3: TGTGCCGTCCTCAGGGGGCCCGAGCAGTACTTC. This translates into CAVLRGPEQYF.

CDR3 coding DNA: TGTGCCAGCAGTTACTTGGATACGCAGTATTTT. Translating gives CASSYLDTQYF. The chain recombines TRBV6-5 with TRBJ2-3, with unresolved D. The V end was cut by 1 base, the J end by 6 bases, with 2 bases between. In germline, CDR1 is MNHEY, CDR2 SVGAGI. This CDR3 comprises 11 residues.

The chain couples TRBV4-2 to TRBJ2-3; TRBD2 agrees at 13 bases. V was pared by 8 bases and J by 13 bases, with 15 bases of the junction left unmatched. The CDR3 loop spans 15 amino acids. Germline values: CDR1 LGHNA, CDR2 YNFKEQ. The CDR3 sequence is CASEGLAGDHRSKYF. DNA of the CDR3: TGTGCCAGCGAAGGACTAGCGGGGGATCACAGATCAAAGTATTTT.

The genes are TRBV7-2 and TRBJ2-5; 9 bases match TRBD2. This CDR3 contains 17 residues. In germline, CDR1 is SGHTA, CDR2 FQGNSA. After removal of 3 bases from V and 5 bases from J, the junction contained 13 bases not matched to a gene. The CDR3 is CASSLSGGGAEGETQYF. DNA for the CDR3: TGTGCCAGCAGCTTGAGTGGCGGGGGGGCCGAAGGGGAGACCCAGTACTTC.

This chain uses TRBV7-2 with TRBJ1-5; D gene ambiguous. V was cut by 11 bases and J by 0 bases, with 14 bases left in between. The CDR3 length is 14 residues. The germline V gene encodes CDR1 SGHTA and CDR2 FQGNSA. DNA of the CDR3: TGTGCCCTTCCCCGACATTATAGCAATCAGCCCCAGCATTTT. Translation: CALPRHYSNQPQHF.

The chain couples TRBV7-3 to TRBJ2-2, with D maybe TRBD1 (6 bases). This CDR3 has 13 amino acids. V gave up 5 bases and J gave up 6 bases, with 10 bases separating them. From germline, CDR1 is SGHTA and CDR2 FQGTGA. CDR3 DNA: TGTGCCAGCAGCGTTTCAGGGGCCGGGGAGCTGTTTTTT. It is translated as CASSVSGAGELFF.

There are a few counts of this clone. The V call is TRBV5-6, the J call TRBJ1-2, with no clear D. CDR3 length: 13 amino acids. V shed 2 bases and J shed 10 bases, with 15 bases lying between them. Germline V lookup: CDR1 SGHDT, CDR2 YYEEEE. The CDR3 here is CASSFGLGRDYTF. CDR3 bases: TGTGCCAGCAGCTTTGGACTGGGCCGCGACTACACCTTC.

V and J are TRBV6-7 and TRBJ2-3, with D possibly being TRBD2 (5 bases). TRBV6-7 is placed among ORFs of uncertain function. V shed 2 bases and J shed 9 bases, with 12 bases lying between them. The CDR3 loop spans 13 amino acids. CDR3 DNA sequence: TGTGCCAGCAGTTACCCCACTAGGAGGACGCAGTATTTT. Translating it yields CASSYPTRRTQYF.

The chain couples TRBV11-2 to TRBJ2-3, with 12 bases fitting TRBD2. V lost 7 bases, J lost 1 base, and 9 bases stayed unmatched. Germline loops: CDR1 SGHAT, CDR2 FQNNGV. The CDR3 has 17 residues. CDR3 in DNA: TGTGCCAGCATTGAGGATAGGACTAGCGGGGGCACAGATACGCAGTATTTT. Translation gives CASIEDRTSGGTDTQYF.

This clone was seen once. J is TRBJ2-7 and V is TRBV5-6, with TRBD1 identical over 7 bases. The V gene's germline CDR1 is SGHDT and CDR2 YYEEEE. J was trimmed by 0 bases and V by 7 bases; bases with no gene match: 7. This CDR3 contains 14 residues. The CDR3 here is CASHRDRVSYEQYF. The DNA of the CDR3 is TGTGCCAGCCACCGGGACAGAGTCTCCTACGAGCAGTACTTC.

The genes are TRBV6-5 and TRBJ1-1; D is unresolved. Germline values: CDR1 MNHEY, CDR2 SVGAGI. V was clipped by 0 bases and J by 2 bases, with 13 bases between them. The CDR3 has 16 residues. The CDR3 bases are TGTGCCAGCAGTTACTCGAGCCAGGATGTAAACACTGAAGCTTTCTTT. It specifies CASSYSSQDVNTEAFF.

For the CDR3, the DNA is TGTGCCACCAGCAGAGATCTCCCCGGGGTGCAGTACTTC. It codes for CATSRDLPGVQYF. The chain couples TRBV15 to TRBJ2-7; possible D gene TRBD2, 5 bases. The CDR3 loop spans 13 amino acids. V was shortened by 0 bases and J by 9 bases, with 12 bases between the two germline ends. CDR1 is LNHNV, CDR2 YYDKDF, per germline (reference sequence).

The chain links TRBV25-1 to TRBJ2-7; 8 bases fit TRBD2. This CDR3 has 15 residues. Germline V gives CDR1 MGHDK, CDR2 SYGVNS. With 10 bases clipped from V and 3 bases from J, the junction kept 14 bases outside the gene matches. The CDR3 here is CATDSRGDGIYEQYF. The CDR3 DNA reads TGTGCCACCGACTCGCGGGGGGATGGTATCTACGAGCAGTACTTC.

The rearrangement links TRBV28 to TRBJ1-5, with 7 nucleotides matching TRBD1. CDR1 is MDHEN, CDR2 SYDVKM, per germline. V shed 6 bases, J shed 5 bases, and the junction held 16 bases outside the gene matches. The CDR3 has 17 amino acids. This CDR3 reads CASSQRGSGTDYQPQHF. In DNA, the CDR3 is TGTGCCAGCAGCCAAAGGGGGTCGGGGACAGATTATCAGCCCCAGCATTTT. The full variable domain, rest sourced from reference TRBV28 and TRBJ1-5, is DVKVTQSSRYLVKRTGEKVFLECVQDMDHENMFWYRQDPGLGLRLIYFSYDVKMKEKGDIPEGYSVSREKKERFSLILESASTNQTSMYLCASSQRGSGTDYQPQHFGDGTRLSIL.

This chain joins TRBV5-6 and TRBJ2-7; D gene unclear. CDR1 and CDR2 (germline): SGHDT, YYEEEE. Deletions cut 0 bases from V and 2 bases from J, with 15 bases between. This CDR3 has 16 residues. CDR3 bases: TGTGCCAGCAGCTTGGAGGGATCCTATAACCCCTACGAGCAGTACTTC. Translated, it gives CASSLEGSYNPYEQYF.

This clone was counted a few times. The chain couples TRBV10-2 to TRBJ1-5, with D perhaps matching TRBD1 (5 bases). Between the trimmed V and J ends, which lost 4 bases and 8 bases, there was a span of 12 bases. Germline V gene data show CDR1 as WSHSY and CDR2 as SAAADI. The CDR3 spans 13 residues. Here the CDR3 DNA reads TGCGCCAGCAGTGGACAGAGGGGTGAGCCCCAGCATTTT. It translates to CASSGQRGEPQHF.

V usage is TRBV4-1 and J usage is TRBJ1-1; 10 positions agree with TRBD1. V shed 5 bases, J shed 1 base, and the junction held 10 bases outside the gene matches. There are 17 residues in the CDR3. Germline CDR1 and CDR2: MGHRA and YSYEKL. In nucleotides, the CDR3 is TGCGCCAGCAGCTTCCGGGACAGGGGATTTGCGAACACTGAAGCTTTCTTT. Translation gives CASSFRDRGFANTEAFF.

The chain joins TRBV6-5 to TRBJ2-3, with TRBD2 matching over 8 bases. Germline V gene sequence: CDR1 MNHEY, CDR2 SVGAGI. Germline trimming cut 7 bases from V and 6 bases from J; bases unmatched to any gene: 9. The CDR3 spans 14 residues. The CDR3 nucleotides are TGTGCCAGCATCGATAGCGGGGCAGGGGATACGCAGTATTTT. Its protein product is CASIDSGAGDTQYF.

The gene calls are TRBV5-1 and TRBJ2-7; 14 positions agree with TRBD2. The CDR3 is made up of 18 amino acids. Germline CDR1 reads SGHRS; CDR2 reads YFSETQ. V was pared by 0 bases and J by 2 bases, with 7 bases of the junction left unmatched. CDR3 DNA sequence: TGCGCCAGCAGCTTGGCCTCGACTAGCGGGGGGGTACCCTACGAGCAGTACTTC. It encodes CASSLASTSGGVPYEQYF.

The J gene is TRBJ1-4, the V gene TRBV7-9; TRBD1 agrees at 8 bases. The junction had 9 bases not matched to a gene; V was cut back by 3 bases and J by 3 bases. The CDR3 contains 17 residues. In germline, CDR1 is SEHNR, CDR2 FQNEAQ (reference sequence). The CDR3 spells CASSLGTGGDSNEKLFF. CDR3 nucleotide sequence: TGTGCCAGCAGCTTGGGAACAGGGGGGGATTCTAATGAAAAACTGTTTTTT.

Regarding this clone: Other DNA sequences in the same sample also yield this CDR3. This chain links TRBV6-1 with TRBJ2-7; 8 nucleotides line up with TRBD1. This CDR3 contains 14 residues. Germline CDR1 MNHNS, CDR2 SASEGT. V shed 6 bases, J shed 4 bases, and the junction held 8 bases outside the gene matches. CDR3: CASSGQGNTYEQYF. DNA for the CDR3: TGTGCCAGCAGCGGACAGGGAAACACGTACGAGCAGTACTTC.

The V gene is TRBV21-1, the J gene TRBJ1-2. TRBV21-1 is a recognized pseudogene. CDR3 size: 16 residues. CDR3 nucleotides: TGTGCCAGCAGCAAAGTAAACGAGGGGGGGATCTATGGCTACACCTTC. It translates to CASSKVNEGGIYGYTF.

The genes are TRBV18 and TRBJ2-1; D is ambiguous. The V end lost 2 bases, the J end lost 9 bases, and 20 bases lay between the germline ends. The CDR3 totals 16 residues. In germline, CDR1 is KGHSH, CDR2 LQKENI. The DNA of the CDR3 is TGTGCCAGCTCACCAGTATTCCTAGATATCAAAAGTGAGCAGTTCTTC. Residues: CASSPVFLDIKSEQFF.

The chain uses TRBV7-9 and TRBJ2-5, with D perhaps matching TRBD2 (5 bases). The CDR3 is made up of 13 amino acids. Germline loops: CDR1 SEHNR, CDR2 FQNEAQ (reference sequence). Trimming left V 5 bases short and J 3 bases short, with 10 bases between. Written as DNA, the CDR3 is TGTGCCAGCAGCCAGGACGGGGAAGAGACCCAGTACTTC. Protein sequence: CASSQDGEETQYF.